The clone carrying this TCR beta chain was picked up a small number of times. Its target is not known. The CDR3 loop spans 16 amino acids. This sample stems from a study of CD8 T cells in ankylosing spondylitis. General study points: The study identified a TCR beta motif of under ten highly homologous variants that appeared characteristic of ankylosing spondylitis blood. Disease-linked clones bore a CD8+ phenotype, appearing relatively rarely in peripheral blood.

Researchers built TCR beta libraries using quantitative 5'-RACE with molecular barcodes. TCRdb analysed the 5' RACE reads with MiXCR anew, one entry per CDR3 protein. The repertoire holds about 360,000 distinct CDR3 sequences, 20% to 25% seen once, with roughly 13% in the top ten. This chain connects TRBV21-1 to TRBJ2-2; the D call TRBD1 from the table was never checked on the DNA. TRBV21-1 is tagged as a pseudogene. What was sequenced was blood, either unsorted or a sorted T cell fraction (not recorded which). The receptor was isolated from a male donor with ankylosing spondylitis or in good health (not recorded which). The CDR3 region has the DNA TGTGCCAGCAGCAAAGTGTCCGGGCGGGTCACCGGGGAGCTGTTTTTT. Protein: CASSKVSGRVTGELFF.